Listed below are T cell receptor beta chains from one sample, sequenced in a study of T cells after posttransplantation cyclophosphamide. Data came from immunoSEQ multiplex PCR; TCRdb stores just in-frame clones and leaves some out. The sample records about 47,000 clones, under 95% being singletons. What was sequenced was PBMCs. The source is a woman under 40 in good health and a related stem cell transplant donor. Each CDR3 is given with its conserved first and last residue. A D gene is named only where the DNA matches it firmly. Only some rows state a clone size, as once, few, many or a class for expanded clones.

D gene: TRBD1; V gene: TRBV30; clone size: -; CDR3 length: 14; J gene: TRBJ1-5; CDR3 protein: CAWGRQGGNQPQHF; CDR3 DNA: TGTGCCTGGGGCCGACAGGGCGGCAATCAGCCCCAGCATTTT
D gene: TRBD1; V gene: TRBV9; clone size: -; CDR3 length: 15; J gene: TRBJ1-1; CDR3 protein: CASSVGGDRGSEAFF; CDR3 DNA: TGTGCCAGCAGCGTAGGGGGGGACAGGGGATCTGAAGCTTTCTTT
D gene: -; V gene: TRBV5-6; clone size: -; CDR3 length: 14; J gene: TRBJ1-2; CDR3 protein: CASSLQGNPGGYTF; CDR3 DNA: TGTGCCAGCAGCTTGCAGGGGAACCCTGGTGGCTACACCTTC
D gene: TRBD2; V gene: TRBV6-4; clone size: -; CDR3 length: 15; J gene: TRBJ2-1; CDR3 protein: CASSAERGEYNEQFF; CDR3 DNA: TGTGCCAGCAGTGCGGAGCGGGGGGAATACAATGAGCAGTTCTTC
D gene: -; V gene: TRBV6-5; clone size: -; CDR3 length: 14; J gene: TRBJ1-1; CDR3 protein: CASSYSRGGTEAFF; CDR3 DNA: TGTGCCAGCAGTTACTCGAGGGGGGGCACTGAAGCTTTCTTT
D gene: -; V gene: TRBV9; clone size: -; CDR3 length: 17; J gene: TRBJ2-6; CDR3 protein: CASSSPTGSGGANVLTF; CDR3 DNA: TGTGCCAGCAGCTCCCCCACGGGATCGGGTGGGGCCAACGTCCTGACTTTC
D gene: -; V gene: TRBV15; clone size: -; CDR3 length: 16; J gene: TRBJ2-1; CDR3 protein: CATSREGGQVQYEQFF; CDR3 DNA: TGTGCCACCAGCAGAGAGGGAGGACAAGTTCAATACGAGCAGTTCTTC
D gene: TRBD2; V gene: TRBV4-1; clone size: -; CDR3 length: 17; J gene: TRBJ2-1; CDR3 protein: CASSTRTSGGLYNEQFF; CDR3 DNA: TGCGCCAGCAGCACCCGGACTAGCGGGGGGCTCTACAATGAGCAGTTCTTC
D gene: -; V gene: TRBV7-9; clone size: -; CDR3 length: 17; J gene: TRBJ1-2; CDR3 protein: CASSITPGALPNYGYTF; CDR3 DNA: TGTGCCAGCAGCATCACTCCAGGGGCCCTTCCTAACTATGGCTACACCTTC
D gene: -; V gene: TRBV2; clone size: -; CDR3 length: 15; J gene: TRBJ1-6; CDR3 protein: CASSQETGSTSPLHF; CDR3 DNA: TGTGCCAGCAGCCAAGAGACAGGATCGACTTCACCCCTCCACTTT
D gene: TRBD1; V gene: TRBV4-3; clone size: -; CDR3 length: 15; J gene: TRBJ2-7; CDR3 protein: CASSHSGTGEYEQYF; CDR3 DNA: TGCGCCAGCAGCCACTCCGGGACAGGGGAGTACGAGCAGTACTTC
D gene: TRBD1; V gene: TRBV5-4; clone size: -; CDR3 length: 16; J gene: TRBJ1-2; CDR3 protein: CASSLVGTGANYGYTF; CDR3 DNA: TGTGCCAGCAGCTTGGTAGGGACAGGGGCAAACTATGGCTACACCTTC
D gene: -; V gene: TRBV5-4; clone size: once; CDR3 length: 13; J gene: TRBJ2-1; CDR3 protein: CASSLPSYNEQFF; CDR3 DNA: TGTGCCAGCAGCTTGCCTTCCTACAATGAGCAGTTCTTC
D gene: -; V gene: TRBV5-1; clone size: -; CDR3 length: 14; J gene: TRBJ1-1; CDR3 protein: CASSRRVGNTEAFF; CDR3 DNA: TGCGCCAGCAGCCGGCGGGTGGGGAACACTGAAGCTTTCTTT
D gene: TRBD1; V gene: TRBV27; clone size: -; CDR3 length: 14; J gene: TRBJ2-7; CDR3 protein: CASSPDRGHYEQYF; CDR3 DNA: TGTGCCAGCAGTCCCGACAGGGGCCACTACGAGCAGTACTTC
D gene: -; V gene: TRBV7-2; clone size: few; CDR3 length: 15; J gene: TRBJ1-4; CDR3 protein: CASSATGPTNEKLFF; CDR3 DNA: TGTGCCAGCAGTGCTACAGGGCCAACTAATGAAAAACTGTTTTTT
D gene: -; V gene: TRBV28; clone size: once; CDR3 length: 13; J gene: TRBJ2-7; CDR3 protein: CASSFSLSGEQYF; CDR3 DNA: TGTGCCAGCAGTTTTAGTCTTTCCGGCGAGCAGTACTTC
D gene: TRBD1; V gene: TRBV10-2; clone size: -; CDR3 length: 15; J gene: TRBJ1-1; CDR3 protein: CASSDSGQPQQEAFF; CDR3 DNA: TGCGCCAGCAGTGATTCGGGACAGCCACAACAGGAAGCTTTCTTT
D gene: TRBD2; V gene: TRBV4-3; clone size: few; CDR3 length: 15; J gene: TRBJ2-7; CDR3 protein: CASSQGAGFQYEQYF; CDR3 DNA: TGCGCCAGCAGCCAAGGAGCGGGATTCCAATACGAGCAGTACTTC
D gene: TRBD1; V gene: TRBV5-1; clone size: -; CDR3 length: 16; J gene: TRBJ2-1; CDR3 protein: CASSLYGTGSGNEQFF; CDR3 DNA: TGCGCCAGCAGCTTGTACGGGACAGGGTCAGGCAATGAGCAGTTCTTC
D gene: -; V gene: TRBV6-5; clone size: -; CDR3 length: 12; J gene: TRBJ1-2; CDR3 protein: CASSSRIGGYTF; CDR3 DNA: TGTGCCAGCAGTTCCAGGATTGGGGGCTACACCTTC
D gene: TRBD2; V gene: TRBV7-2; clone size: -; CDR3 length: 15; J gene: TRBJ2-1; CDR3 protein: CASSLSGGSYNEQFF; CDR3 DNA: TGTGCCAGCAGCTTAAGCGGGGGGTCATACAATGAGCAGTTCTTC
D gene: -; V gene: TRBV6-4; clone size: -; CDR3 length: 16; J gene: TRBJ2-1; CDR3 protein: CASSDTGVAESNEQFF; CDR3 DNA: TGTGCCAGCAGTGACACCGGGGTAGCGGAAAGCAATGAGCAGTTCTTC
D gene: TRBD1; V gene: TRBV7-2; clone size: -; CDR3 length: 14; J gene: TRBJ1-1; CDR3 protein: CASSLTPGQTEAFF; CDR3 DNA: TGTGCCAGCAGCTTGACCCCGGGACAGACTGAAGCTTTCTTT
D gene: -; V gene: TRBV6-1; clone size: -; CDR3 length: 12; J gene: TRBJ1-3; CDR3 protein: CASSTQGNTIYF; CDR3 DNA: TGTGCCAGCAGTACACAGGGAAACACCATATATTTT
D gene: TRBD2; V gene: TRBV7-8; clone size: -; CDR3 length: 18; J gene: TRBJ2-3; CDR3 protein: CASSLQAGGFPSTDTQYF; CDR3 DNA: TGTGCCAGCAGCTTACAAGCGGGGGGATTTCCTAGCACAGATACGCAGTATTTT
D gene: TRBD1; V gene: TRBV10-3; clone size: -; CDR3 length: 15; J gene: TRBJ1-2; CDR3 protein: CAISEAPGQGNGYTF; CDR3 DNA: TGTGCCATCAGTGAGGCCCCGGGACAGGGAAATGGCTACACCTTC
D gene: TRBD1; V gene: TRBV6-1; clone size: once; CDR3 length: 11; J gene: TRBJ1-1; CDR3 protein: CASSRTGGAFF; CDR3 DNA: TGTGCCAGCAGTCGCACAGGGGGTGCTTTCTTT
D gene: -; V gene: TRBV18; clone size: -; CDR3 length: 14; J gene: TRBJ1-1; CDR3 protein: CASSPYRENTEAFF; CDR3 DNA: TGTGCCAGCTCACCATACCGGGAGAACACTGAAGCTTTCTTT
D gene: TRBD2; V gene: TRBV2; clone size: -; CDR3 length: 14; J gene: TRBJ2-5; CDR3 protein: CASSLAGGQETQYF; CDR3 DNA: TGTGCCAGCAGTCTAGCGGGGGGCCAAGAGACCCAGTACTTC
D gene: TRBD1; V gene: TRBV2; clone size: -; CDR3 length: 14; J gene: TRBJ1-4; CDR3 protein: CASGGKGAREKLFF; CDR3 DNA: TGTGCCAGCGGGGGGAAGGGGGCTCGGGAAAAACTGTTTTTT
D gene: -; V gene: TRBV4-3; clone size: -; CDR3 length: 15; J gene: TRBJ1-2; CDR3 protein: CASSQDRFGGYGYTF; CDR3 DNA: TGCGCCAGCAGCCAAGATCGGTTCGGGGGGTATGGCTACACCTTC
D gene: TRBD2; V gene: TRBV11-2; clone size: -; CDR3 length: 14; J gene: TRBJ2-7; CDR3 protein: CASSSVAGAYEQYF; CDR3 DNA: TGTGCCAGCAGCTCCGTGGCGGGGGCCTACGAGCAGTACTTC
D gene: TRBD2; V gene: TRBV30; clone size: -; CDR3 length: 14; J gene: TRBJ2-2; CDR3 protein: CAWSVQGGAGELFF; CDR3 DNA: TGTGCCTGGAGTGTCCAGGGAGGGGCCGGGGAGCTGTTTTTT
D gene: TRBD1; V gene: TRBV7-3; clone size: -; CDR3 length: 15; J gene: TRBJ2-7; CDR3 protein: CASSRGGTGDYEQYF; CDR3 DNA: TGTGCCAGCAGCCGAGGAGGGACAGGGGACTACGAGCAGTACTTC
D gene: -; V gene: TRBV18; clone size: -; CDR3 length: 14; J gene: TRBJ2-7; CDR3 protein: CASSPETEAYEQYF; CDR3 DNA: TGTGCCAGCTCACCAGAGACAGAGGCCTACGAGCAGTACTTC
D gene: -; V gene: TRBV30; clone size: -; CDR3 length: 14; J gene: TRBJ1-1; CDR3 protein: CAWSISFGNTEAFF; CDR3 DNA: TGTGCCTGGAGTATTAGTTTTGGGAACACTGAAGCTTTCTTT
D gene: TRBD1; V gene: TRBV5-6; clone size: -; CDR3 length: 14; J gene: TRBJ1-1; CDR3 protein: CASSPGQGFAEAFF; CDR3 DNA: TGTGCCAGCAGCCCAGGACAGGGGTTCGCTGAAGCTTTCTTT
D gene: -; V gene: TRBV6-4; clone size: -; CDR3 length: 13; J gene: TRBJ2-3; CDR3 protein: CASSVLSTDTQYF; CDR3 DNA: TGTGCCAGCAGTGTCCTTTCCACAGATACGCAGTATTTT
D gene: -; V gene: TRBV11-3; clone size: -; CDR3 length: 12; J gene: TRBJ2-7; CDR3 protein: CASSTGGREQYF; CDR3 DNA: TGTGCCAGCAGCACCGGGGGGCGCGAGCAGTACTTC
D gene: TRBD2; V gene: TRBV12-5; clone size: -; CDR3 length: 19; J gene: TRBJ2-1; CDR3 protein: CASGLVPRTSGGANNEQFF; CDR3 DNA: TGTGCTAGTGGTTTGGTACCCAGGACTAGCGGGGGGGCCAACAATGAGCAGTTCTTC
D gene: TRBD2; V gene: TRBV4-1; clone size: -; CDR3 length: 15; J gene: TRBJ2-1; CDR3 protein: CASSQSAGGLSEQFF; CDR3 DNA: TGCGCCAGCAGCCAGTCAGCGGGGGGGCTAAGTGAGCAGTTCTTC